These T cell receptor beta chains were read from a single sample in a study of OX40 agonist ivuxolimab in advanced cancers. Some clones are missing from TCRdb's copy, which holds only in-frame ones; the method was immunoSEQ multiplex PCR. In the table there are 15,000 to 20,000 clones, about 60% of which are singletons. Sequencing used CD4+ or CD8+ T cells sorted from blood, obtained in a trial of the OX40 agonist ivuxolimab. The source is an adult with an advanced solid tumor such as melanoma, head and neck, liver or kidney cancer. Each CDR3 is given with its conserved first and last residue. The order of the fields is J gene, V gene, D gene, clone size, CDR3 DNA, CDR3 protein. A D gene is named only where the DNA matches it firmly. The size field is filled for only some rows; it gives once, few, many or a size class.

j_call: TRBJ2-7
v_call: TRBV5-5
d_call: NA
clone_size: NA
cdr3_nt: TGTGCCAGCAGCACGGACAACCGTAAGGAGCAGTACTTC
cdr3_aa: CASSTDNRKEQYF

j_call: TRBJ2-7
v_call: TRBV7-6
d_call: NA
clone_size: NA
cdr3_nt: TGTGCCAGCAGCTCAACAGGAACACCCTACGAGCAGTACTTC
cdr3_aa: CASSSTGTPYEQYF

j_call: TRBJ2-1
v_call: TRBV4-1
d_call: NA
clone_size: medium-sized
cdr3_nt: TGCGCCAGCAGCCAAGGGGGAGGTGAGCAGTTCTTC
cdr3_aa: CASSQGGGEQFF

j_call: TRBJ2-5
v_call: TRBV18
d_call: NA
clone_size: NA
cdr3_nt: TGTGCCAGCTCACCTGGCAGTCAAGAGACCCAGTACTTC
cdr3_aa: CASSPGSQETQYF

j_call: TRBJ2-3
v_call: TRBV10-3
d_call: NA
clone_size: NA
cdr3_nt: TGTGCCATCAGTGAAGGGGGTACGCAGTATTTT
cdr3_aa: CAISEGGTQYF

j_call: TRBJ2-7
v_call: TRBV6-5
d_call: NA
clone_size: NA
cdr3_nt: TGTGCCACCCGGCGAAGTGATTACGAGCAGTACTTC
cdr3_aa: CATRRSDYEQYF

j_call: TRBJ1-2
v_call: TRBV15
d_call: TRBD1
clone_size: NA
cdr3_nt: TGTGCCACCAGCAGAGATCGGGACAGTTACTATGGCTACACCTTC
cdr3_aa: CATSRDRDSYYGYTF

j_call: TRBJ2-1
v_call: TRBV6-5
d_call: TRBD2
clone_size: NA
cdr3_nt: TGTGCCAGCAACATGGGACTAGATTACAATGAGCAGTTCTTC
cdr3_aa: CASNMGLDYNEQFF

j_call: TRBJ2-2
v_call: TRBV9
d_call: TRBD1
clone_size: NA
cdr3_nt: TGTGCCAGCAGCGTTCGGGACAGGGGCAACACCGGGGAGCTGTTTTTT
cdr3_aa: CASSVRDRGNTGELFF

j_call: TRBJ1-2
v_call: TRBV7-9
d_call: NA
clone_size: NA
cdr3_nt: TGTGCCAGCAGCTCCGCCAGGGGACGCCATGGCTACACCTTC
cdr3_aa: CASSSARGRHGYTF

j_call: TRBJ2-5
v_call: TRBV5-6
d_call: NA
clone_size: NA
cdr3_nt: TGTGCCAGCAGCTTGGGGGCGTCTCAGTACTTC
cdr3_aa: CASSLGASQYF

j_call: TRBJ1-6
v_call: TRBV15
d_call: TRBD1
clone_size: NA
cdr3_nt: TGTGCCACCAGCAAAGAAGGGGGCTCTCATTCACCCCTCCACTTT
cdr3_aa: CATSKEGGSHSPLHF

j_call: TRBJ2-7
v_call: TRBV2
d_call: TRBD2
clone_size: once
cdr3_nt: TGTGCCAGCGGCGGGGGTTCGACCTACGAGCAGTACTTC
cdr3_aa: CASGGGSTYEQYF

j_call: TRBJ2-7
v_call: TRBV6-6
d_call: NA
clone_size: NA
cdr3_nt: TGTGCCAGCAGTTACTCGGGGACAAACTACGAGCAGTACTTC
cdr3_aa: CASSYSGTNYEQYF

j_call: TRBJ1-2
v_call: TRBV4-2
d_call: TRBD1
clone_size: few
cdr3_nt: TGTGCCAGCAGCCACGACAGGGGGCTCGATGGCTACACCTTC
cdr3_aa: CASSHDRGLDGYTF

j_call: TRBJ1-1
v_call: TRBV29-1
d_call: NA
clone_size: NA
cdr3_nt: TGCAGCGTTGACTCGAACACTGAAGCTTTCTTT
cdr3_aa: CSVDSNTEAFF

j_call: TRBJ2-1
v_call: TRBV18
d_call: TRBD1
clone_size: NA
cdr3_nt: TGTGCCAGCTCAGATGGACAGGCCAGGGTTTACAATGAGCAGTTCTTC
cdr3_aa: CASSDGQARVYNEQFF

j_call: TRBJ1-5
v_call: TRBV6-1
d_call: NA
clone_size: NA
cdr3_nt: TGTGCCAGCAGTGAAGCCCCTGGTCAGCCCCAGCATTTT
cdr3_aa: CASSEAPGQPQHF

j_call: TRBJ1-4
v_call: TRBV4-2
d_call: NA
clone_size: NA
cdr3_nt: TGTGCCAGCAGCCAAGACGGGGGAGAGAGGGAAGATGAAAAACTGTTTTTT
cdr3_aa: CASSQDGGEREDEKLFF

j_call: TRBJ1-2
v_call: TRBV9
d_call: TRBD1
clone_size: few
cdr3_nt: TGTGCCAGCAGCGGAGGGGGCTGGTATGGCTACACCTTC
cdr3_aa: CASSGGGWYGYTF

j_call: TRBJ2-5
v_call: TRBV6-1
d_call: NA
clone_size: NA
cdr3_nt: TGTGCCAGCAGTGAAGTTCGCCCCCAAGAGACCCAGTACTTC
cdr3_aa: CASSEVRPQETQYF

j_call: TRBJ2-1
v_call: TRBV5-1
d_call: NA
clone_size: NA
cdr3_nt: TGCGCCAGCAGCTTTTACGCGGGATCCTACAATGAGCAGTTCTTC
cdr3_aa: CASSFYAGSYNEQFF

j_call: TRBJ1-5
v_call: TRBV4-1
d_call: NA
clone_size: NA
cdr3_nt: TGCGCCAGCAGCACCGAGGGGGTTAGCAATCAGCCCCAGCATTTT
cdr3_aa: CASSTEGVSNQPQHF

j_call: TRBJ1-2
v_call: TRBV27
d_call: TRBD1
clone_size: NA
cdr3_nt: TGTGCCAGCAGGACTCCGTCAGGGGGCTATGGCTACACCTTC
cdr3_aa: CASRTPSGGYGYTF

j_call: TRBJ1-1
v_call: TRBV7-6
d_call: NA
clone_size: NA
cdr3_nt: TGTGCCAGCAGCTTATACCCCGCCTCTGGGGCGAACACTGAAGCTTTCTTT
cdr3_aa: CASSLYPASGANTEAFF

j_call: TRBJ2-1
v_call: TRBV5-1
d_call: TRBD2
clone_size: NA
cdr3_nt: TGCGCCAGCAGCTTGGAAGCGGGGGAATACAATGAGCAGTTCTTC
cdr3_aa: CASSLEAGEYNEQFF

j_call: TRBJ2-2
v_call: TRBV7-9
d_call: NA
clone_size: few
cdr3_nt: TGTGCCAGCAGCGAAGGGAAGTGGGAGCTGTTTTTT
cdr3_aa: CASSEGKWELFF

j_call: TRBJ2-3
v_call: TRBV15
d_call: NA
clone_size: NA
cdr3_nt: TGTGCCACCAGCAGCCTTAGGGCGGAGGTCACAGATACGCAGTATTTT
cdr3_aa: CATSSLRAEVTDTQYF

j_call: TRBJ2-7
v_call: TRBV11-2
d_call: NA
clone_size: NA
cdr3_nt: TGTGCCAGCAGCTTATTGGCCGCCGACGAGCAGTACTTC
cdr3_aa: CASSLLAADEQYF

j_call: TRBJ2-1
v_call: TRBV5-4
d_call: NA
clone_size: NA
cdr3_nt: TGTGCCAGCAGCTTATTCCTTGGGGACAATGAGCAGTTCTTC
cdr3_aa: CASSLFLGDNEQFF

j_call: TRBJ1-3
v_call: TRBV6-9
d_call: NA
clone_size: NA
cdr3_nt: TGTGCCAGCAGTTTCGACTCTGGAAACACCATATATTTT
cdr3_aa: CASSFDSGNTIYF

j_call: TRBJ2-1
v_call: TRBV13
d_call: NA
clone_size: NA
cdr3_nt: TGTGCCAGCAGCCCAATCCGGGACCTCAACTCCTACAATGAGCAGTTCTTC
cdr3_aa: CASSPIRDLNSYNEQFF

j_call: TRBJ2-7
v_call: TRBV2
d_call: NA
clone_size: NA
cdr3_nt: TGTGCCAGCCGGTGGGACGGGAGTATCTCCTACGAGCAGTACTTC
cdr3_aa: CASRWDGSISYEQYF

j_call: TRBJ1-2
v_call: TRBV2
d_call: TRBD1
clone_size: NA
cdr3_nt: TGTGCCACCATCCCGCTGACAGGGCCTAACTATGGCTACACCTTC
cdr3_aa: CATIPLTGPNYGYTF

j_call: TRBJ2-5
v_call: TRBV9
d_call: TRBD1
clone_size: NA
cdr3_nt: TGTGCCAGCAGCGTAGGCCCAGGGGGCAGGCAAGAGACCCAGTACTTC
cdr3_aa: CASSVGPGGRQETQYF

j_call: TRBJ1-6
v_call: TRBV4-2
d_call: NA
clone_size: NA
cdr3_nt: TGTGCCAGCAGCCAAGTAGAGAGCTCCTATAATTCACCCCTCCACTTT
cdr3_aa: CASSQVESSYNSPLHF

j_call: TRBJ2-7
v_call: TRBV5-6
d_call: NA
clone_size: few
cdr3_nt: TGTGCCAGCAGCTTGGGCGCCTACGAGCAGTACTTC
cdr3_aa: CASSLGAYEQYF

j_call: TRBJ2-3
v_call: TRBV5-1
d_call: NA
clone_size: NA
cdr3_nt: TGCGCCAGCAGCTTGGACGGGGGGCGGCAGTATTTT
cdr3_aa: CASSLDGGRQYF

j_call: TRBJ2-7
v_call: TRBV5-1
d_call: TRBD2
clone_size: NA
cdr3_nt: TGCGCCAGCAGCTTGGCGGGGGGTCCCTACGAGCAGTACTTC
cdr3_aa: CASSLAGGPYEQYF

j_call: TRBJ1-2
v_call: TRBV2
d_call: NA
clone_size: NA
cdr3_nt: TGTGCCAGCAGCTCGGGGGGTAATGTTTATGGCTACACCTTC
cdr3_aa: CASSSGGNVYGYTF

j_call: TRBJ1-1
v_call: TRBV5-1
d_call: TRBD1
clone_size: NA
cdr3_nt: TGCGCCAGCAGCGTCGGACAGGGGGCCGACACTGAAGCTTTCTTT
cdr3_aa: CASSVGQGADTEAFF

j_call: TRBJ2-1
v_call: TRBV4-1
d_call: TRBD1
clone_size: NA
cdr3_nt: TGCGCCAGCAGCCAAACAGGGGAATATGAGCAGTTCTTC
cdr3_aa: CASSQTGEYEQFF

j_call: TRBJ1-3
v_call: TRBV20-1
d_call: NA
clone_size: NA
cdr3_nt: TGCAGTGCCCCCGAAGCCACCATATATTTT
cdr3_aa: CSAPEATIYF

j_call: TRBJ1-6
v_call: TRBV7-7
d_call: NA
clone_size: NA
cdr3_nt: TGTGCCAGCAGCTTAGTGCCGGGCTCACCCCTCCACTTT
cdr3_aa: CASSLVPGSPLHF

j_call: TRBJ2-7
v_call: TRBV19
d_call: NA
clone_size: NA
cdr3_nt: TGTGCCAGTAGTCGGTTTAGGGGCAGGAGCTCCTACGAGCAGTACTTC
cdr3_aa: CASSRFRGRSSYEQYF

j_call: TRBJ2-5
v_call: TRBV29-1
d_call: TRBD1
clone_size: NA
cdr3_nt: TGCAGCGTTGAAAGGACAGGCCGCGGGGAGACCCAGTACTTC
cdr3_aa: CSVERTGRGETQYF

j_call: TRBJ2-3
v_call: TRBV6-4
d_call: NA
clone_size: NA
cdr3_nt: TGTGCCAGCAGTTACTCTAGCACAGATACGCAGTATTTT
cdr3_aa: CASSYSSTDTQYF

j_call: TRBJ2-1
v_call: TRBV9
d_call: TRBD2
clone_size: NA
cdr3_nt: TGTGCCAGCAGCGTAGCAGGGACTAGCGGGTACAATGAGCAGTTCTTC
cdr3_aa: CASSVAGTSGYNEQFF

j_call: TRBJ2-5
v_call: TRBV7-8
d_call: TRBD2
clone_size: medium-sized
cdr3_nt: TGTGCCAGCAGCTTCCACGCCGGACTAGCGGGGGGGAACCAAGAGACCCAGTACTTC
cdr3_aa: CASSFHAGLAGGNQETQYF

j_call: TRBJ2-7
v_call: TRBV4-1
d_call: TRBD2
clone_size: NA
cdr3_nt: TGCGCCAGCAGCCAGACCACGGGGGGTTCCTACGAGCAGTACTTC
cdr3_aa: CASSQTTGGSYEQYF

j_call: TRBJ1-2
v_call: TRBV4-3
d_call: NA
clone_size: NA
cdr3_nt: TGCGCCAGCAGCCCCCTCGGAGGGACTGGCTACACCTTC
cdr3_aa: CASSPLGGTGYTF

j_call: TRBJ2-4
v_call: TRBV11-2
d_call: NA
clone_size: NA
cdr3_nt: TGTGCCAGCAGCTTAGAGGGGATGGACAGTAGAATTCAGTACTTC
cdr3_aa: CASSLEGMDSRIQYF

j_call: TRBJ1-5
v_call: TRBV19
d_call: NA
clone_size: few
cdr3_nt: TGTGCCAGCCAACTCCAGGGAAATCAGCCCCAGCATTTT
cdr3_aa: CASQLQGNQPQHF

j_call: TRBJ2-7
v_call: TRBV10-3
d_call: TRBD1
clone_size: NA
cdr3_nt: TGTGCCAGCAGTTGGTCTGACAGGGGGTCCTACGAGCAGTACTTC
cdr3_aa: CASSWSDRGSYEQYF